This T cell receptor (beta chain) is drawn from a study of metastatic and nonmetastatic thyroid tumors. Study overall: The authors compared repertoires across blood and tumor or nodule tissue from malignant and benign thyroid patients.

For this clone: Its antigen is still unknown.

General study points: The study reportedly found significantly higher TCR beta diversity in malignant thyroid tumors than benign nodules, in blood and tumor.

From the PCR reads, TCRdb re-called clones with MiXCR. The sample records about 8,400 clones, 25% to 40% being singletons. All patients reached thyroid surgery having received no treatment beforehand. V lost 6 bases to trimming and J lost 0 bases, with 12 bases between them. CDR3 size: 13 residues. CDR1 DFQATT and CDR2 SNEGSKA come from the germline V gene (reference sequence). The sample comprised tumor tissue. The chain uses TRBV20-1 and TRBJ2-7; D not resolved. This TCR was sampled from a female donor with papillary thyroid cancer or a benign thyroid nodule (not recorded which). Some clones in this sample may be carry-over from other donors' samples. The CDR3 spells CSATQGYSYEQYF. The CDR3 region has the DNA TGCAGTGCGACACAAGGGTACTCCTACGAGCAGTACTTC.